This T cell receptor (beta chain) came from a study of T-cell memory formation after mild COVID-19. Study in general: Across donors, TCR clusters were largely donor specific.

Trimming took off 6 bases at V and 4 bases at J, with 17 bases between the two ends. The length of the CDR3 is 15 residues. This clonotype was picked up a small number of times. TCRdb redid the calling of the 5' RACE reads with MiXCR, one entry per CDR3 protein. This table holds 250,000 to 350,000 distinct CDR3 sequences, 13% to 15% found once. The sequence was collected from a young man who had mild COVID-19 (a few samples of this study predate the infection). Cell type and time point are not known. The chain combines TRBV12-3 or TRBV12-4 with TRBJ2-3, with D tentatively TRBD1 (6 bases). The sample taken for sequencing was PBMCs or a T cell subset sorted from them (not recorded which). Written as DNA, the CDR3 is TGTGCCAGCAGGAGAGGGGGTGTTGGGTCAGATACGCAGTATTTT. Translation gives CASRRGGVGSDTQYF.